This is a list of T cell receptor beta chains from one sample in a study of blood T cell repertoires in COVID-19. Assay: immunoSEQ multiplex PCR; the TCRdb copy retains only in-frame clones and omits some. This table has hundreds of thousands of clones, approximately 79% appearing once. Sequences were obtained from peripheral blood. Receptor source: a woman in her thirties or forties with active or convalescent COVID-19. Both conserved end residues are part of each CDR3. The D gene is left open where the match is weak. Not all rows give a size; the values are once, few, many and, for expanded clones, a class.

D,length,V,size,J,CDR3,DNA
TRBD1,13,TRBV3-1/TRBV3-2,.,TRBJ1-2,CASSHLGQGGYTF,TGTGCCAGCAGCCACCTTGGACAGGGTGGCTACACCTTC
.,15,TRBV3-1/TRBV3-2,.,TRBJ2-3,CASSQGLVIRDTQYF,TGTGCCAGCAGCCAAGGCTTAGTGATCCGGGATACGCAGTATTTT
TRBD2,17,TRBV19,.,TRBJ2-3,CASSILPAGGRADTQYF,TGTGCCAGTAGTATACTCCCAGCGGGGGGCCGGGCAGATACGCAGTATTTT
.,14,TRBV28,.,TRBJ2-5,CASSLPLLRETQYF,TGTGCCAGCAGTTTGCCGCTCTTGCGGGAGACCCAGTACTTC
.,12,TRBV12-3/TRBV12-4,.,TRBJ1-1,CASSPQGTEAFF,TGTGCCAGCAGTCCCCAGGGCACTGAAGCTTTCTTT
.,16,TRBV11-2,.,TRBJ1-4,CASSLGTFLRDEKLFF,TGTGCCAGCAGCTTAGGGACATTCCTAAGAGATGAAAAACTGTTTTTT
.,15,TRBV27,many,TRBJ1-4,CASSSLTVDRYKLFF,TGTGCCAGCAGTTCGCTGACAGTTGATCGCTACAAACTGTTTTTT
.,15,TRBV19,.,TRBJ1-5,CASSSSRSRNQPQHF,TGTGCCAGTAGTTCTTCTCGGAGTCGCAATCAGCCCCAGCATTTT
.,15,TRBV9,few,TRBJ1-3,CASTQRSTAGNTIYF,TGTGCCAGCACCCAAAGGAGTACGGCTGGAAACACCATATATTTT
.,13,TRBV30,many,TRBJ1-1,CAWGGHGGTEAFF,TGTGCCTGGGGGGGACACGGAGGCACTGAAGCTTTCTTT
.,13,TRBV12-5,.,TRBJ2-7,CASGLVQGNEQYF,TGTGCTAGTGGTTTGGTCCAGGGCAACGAGCAGTACTTC
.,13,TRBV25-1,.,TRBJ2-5,CASRKNGGETQYF,TGTGCCAGCAGAAAGAACGGGGGAGAGACCCAGTACTTC
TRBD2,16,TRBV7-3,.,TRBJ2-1,CASSAGSGEGYNEQFF,TGTGCCAGCAGCGCGGGGAGCGGGGAGGGATACAATGAGCAGTTCTTC
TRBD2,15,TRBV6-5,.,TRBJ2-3,CASKDSGGATDTQYF,TGTGCCAGCAAGGATAGCGGGGGGGCGACAGATACGCAGTATTTT
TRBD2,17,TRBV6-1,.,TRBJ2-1,CASSARVAGISIYEQFF,TGTGCCAGCAGTGCTCGGGTAGCGGGGATAAGCATCTATGAGCAGTTCTTC
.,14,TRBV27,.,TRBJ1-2,CASSLGLLSGGYTF,TGTGCCAGCAGTTTAGGACTACTTAGTGGGGGCTACACCTTC
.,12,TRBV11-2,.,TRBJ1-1,CASSIMNTEAFF,TGTGCCAGCAGCATTATGAACACTGAAGCTTTCTTT
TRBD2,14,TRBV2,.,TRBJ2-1,CASSRRGADNEQFF,TGTGCCAGCAGTAGGCGGGGGGCTGACAATGAGCAGTTCTTC
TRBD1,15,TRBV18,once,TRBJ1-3,CASSPQGAEGNTIYF,TGTGCCAGCTCACCACAGGGGGCCGAAGGAAACACCATATATTTT
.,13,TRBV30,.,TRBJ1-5,CAWSWADYQPQHF,TGTGCCTGGAGTTGGGCAGATTATCAGCCCCAGCATTTT
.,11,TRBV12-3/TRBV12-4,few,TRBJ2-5,CASSLQETQYF,TGTGCCAGCAGTCTCCAAGAGACCCAGTACTTC
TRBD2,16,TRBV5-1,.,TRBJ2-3,CASSLGLAGDTDTQYF,TGCGCCAGCAGCTTGGGACTAGCGGGGGATACAGATACGCAGTATTTT
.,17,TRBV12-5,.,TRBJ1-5,CASGLTRYSQGWQPQHF,TGTGCTAGTGGTTTGACTCGATATTCACAGGGATGGCAGCCCCAGCATTTT
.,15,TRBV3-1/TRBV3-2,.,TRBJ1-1,CASSQDSGGFERAFF,TGTGCCAGCAGCCAAGATTCGGGGGGGTTCGAGCGTGCTTTCTTT
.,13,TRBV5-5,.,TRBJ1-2,CASSLEQGYGYTF,TGTGCCAGCAGCTTGGAACAGGGATATGGCTACACCTTC
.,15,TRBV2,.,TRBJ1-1,CASSPRDLRDTEAFF,TGTGCCAGCAGCCCTCGGGACTTGCGGGACACTGAAGCTTTCTTT
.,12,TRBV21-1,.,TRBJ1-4,CASSPYRGQLFF,TGTGCCAGCAGCCCCTACAGGGGTCAACTGTTTTTT
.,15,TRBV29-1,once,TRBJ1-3,CSVIQELLAGNTIYF,TGCAGCGTTATACAGGAGCTCCTCGCGGGAAACACCATATATTTT
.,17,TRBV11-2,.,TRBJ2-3,CASSLATGGVRTDTQYF,TGTGCCAGCAGCTTAGCGACGGGCGGGGTCCGCACAGATACGCAGTATTTT
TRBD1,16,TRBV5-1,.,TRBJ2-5,CASSNRRDRGRETQYF,TGCGCCAGCAGCAATCGTCGGGACAGGGGGCGAGAGACCCAGTACTTC
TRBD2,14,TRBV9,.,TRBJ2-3,CASTDRGVADTQYF,TGTGCCAGCACCGATCGGGGGGTGGCAGATACGCAGTATTTT
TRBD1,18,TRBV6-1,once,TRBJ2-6,CASSAFGTAISGANVLTF,TGTGCCAGCAGTGCCTTCGGGACAGCTATCTCTGGGGCCAACGTCCTGACTTTC
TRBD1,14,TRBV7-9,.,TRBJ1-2,CASSQKQGAYGYTF,TGTGCCAGCAGCCAGAAACAGGGGGCTTATGGCTACACCTTC
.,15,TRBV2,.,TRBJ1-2,CASSDPRTPRDGYTF,TGTGCCAGCAGCGACCCCCGGACTCCGAGGGATGGCTACACCTTC
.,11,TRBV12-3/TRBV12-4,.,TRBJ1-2,CASSGGYGYTF,TGTGCCAGCAGTGGGGGGTATGGCTACACCTTC
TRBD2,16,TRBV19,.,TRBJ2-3,CASSPLAGGVTDTQYF,TGTGCCAGTAGCCCTCTAGCGGGGGGGGTCACAGATACGCAGTATTTT
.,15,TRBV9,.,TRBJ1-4,CATLTTPGGAEKLFF,TGTGCCACCCTCACGACCCCCGGGGGGGCTGAAAAACTGTTTTTT
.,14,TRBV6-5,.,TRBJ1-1,CASSSPDRNTEAFF,TGTGCCAGCAGTTCTCCGGACAGAAACACTGAAGCTTTCTTT
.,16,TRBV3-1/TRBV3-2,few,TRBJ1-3,CASSPSRTVSGNTIYF,TGTGCCAGCAGCCCTTCCCGGACAGTCTCTGGAAACACCATATATTTT
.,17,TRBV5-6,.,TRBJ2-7,CASSLRVQGPVTGEQYF,TGTGCCAGCAGCTTACGGGTTCAGGGGCCGGTTACGGGCGAGCAGTACTTC
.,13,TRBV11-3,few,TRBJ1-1,CASARTVNTEAFF,TGTGCCAGCGCTCGGACTGTGAACACTGAAGCTTTCTTT
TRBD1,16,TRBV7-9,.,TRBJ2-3,CASSTRTGMGTDTQYF,TGTGCCAGCAGCACCCGGACAGGGATGGGCACAGATACGCAGTATTTT
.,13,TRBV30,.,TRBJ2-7,CAWSDGVRYEQYF,TGTGCCTGGAGTGACGGGGTGCGCTACGAGCAGTACTTC
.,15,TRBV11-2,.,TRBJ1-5,CASSLDMDGDQPQHF,TGTGCCAGCAGCTTAGATATGGACGGGGATCAGCCCCAGCATTTT
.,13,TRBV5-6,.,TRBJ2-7,CASSFTRGNEQYF,TGTGCCAGCAGCTTTACCAGGGGAAACGAGCAGTACTTC
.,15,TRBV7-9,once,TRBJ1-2,CASSLGPLRIQGYTF,TGTGCCAGCAGCTTAGGTCCCCTCAGAATCCAGGGCTACACCTTC
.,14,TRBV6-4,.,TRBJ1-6,CASSEGVRNSPLHF,TGTGCCAGCAGTGAAGGGGTAAGGAATTCACCCCTCCACTTT
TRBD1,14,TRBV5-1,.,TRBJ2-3,CASSSGTATDTQYF,TGCGCCAGCAGTTCCGGGACAGCCACAGATACGCAGTATTTT
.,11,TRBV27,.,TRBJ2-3,CASSFRDTQYF,TGTGCCAGCAGTTTTCGAGATACGCAGTATTTT
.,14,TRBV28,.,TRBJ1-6,CASSLFPGGSPLHF,TGTGCCAGCAGTTTATTCCCCGGCGGGTCACCCCTCCACTTT
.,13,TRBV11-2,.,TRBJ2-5,CASSSLDKETQYF,TGTGCCAGCAGCTCATTAGATAAAGAGACCCAGTACTTC
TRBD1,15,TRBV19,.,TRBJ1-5,CASKPGQGMWQPQHF,TGTGCCAGCAAACCAGGACAGGGGATGTGGCAGCCCCAGCATTTT
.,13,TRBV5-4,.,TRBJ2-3,CASSYPTTDTQYF,TGTGCCAGCAGCTACCCGACTACAGATACGCAGTATTTT